Listed below are T cell receptor beta chains from one sample, sequenced in a study of identical twins. MiXCR, applied by TCRdb to the 5' RACE reads, yields one record per CDR3 protein. This table holds about 530,000 distinct CDR3 sequences, 12% to 15% found once. A further study also used this sample, focusing on yellow fever vaccine responses in identical twins.

Sequencing used CD4+ T cells sorted from blood. These receptors all come from a woman aged 18-35 years in good health. CDR3s include the opening cysteine and the closing phenylalanine or tryptophan. A D gene is named only where the DNA matches it firmly. Rows give clone size only sometimes, using once, few, many, or a class for an expanded clone.

d_call	clone_size	v_call	j_call	cdr3_aa	cdr3_nt
TRBD2	few	TRBV12-3/TRBV12-4	TRBJ2-1	CASSFNLAGREQFF	TGTGCCAGCAGTTTCAACCTAGCGGGTAGGGAGCAGTTCTTC
.	.	TRBV19	TRBJ2-7	CASSRGLAYEQYF	TGTGCCAGTAGTAGGGGATTAGCCTACGAGCAGTACTTC
.	.	TRBV29-1	TRBJ2-2	CSVTKGGGVNTGELFF	TGCAGCGTTACTAAGGGGGGCGGGGTCAACACCGGGGAGCTGTTTTTT
.	few	TRBV28	TRBJ2-1	CASSLKGTEQFF	TGTGCCAGCAGTTTAAAGGGGACAGAGCAGTTCTTC
TRBD1	.	TRBV27	TRBJ1-5	CASKRTGANSNQPQHF	TGTGCCAGTAAACGGACAGGGGCAAATAGCAATCAGCCCCAGCATTTT
.	.	TRBV15	TRBJ2-3	CATSLAGTRTDTQYF	TGTGCCACCAGCTTGGCGGGAACCCGCACAGATACGCAGTATTTT
.	.	TRBV12-3/TRBV12-4	TRBJ1-5	CASSAWGGLNQPQHF	TGTGCCAGCAGTGCCTGGGGGGGGCTCAATCAGCCCCAGCATTTT
.	.	TRBV24-1	TRBJ2-3	CATSELTSTDTQYF	TGTGCCACCAGTGAGTTGACCAGCACAGATACGCAGTATTTT
.	few	TRBV9	TRBJ1-2	CASSHETAYGYTF	TGTGCCAGCAGCCACGAGACAGCCTATGGCTACACCTTC
.	few	TRBV5-1	TRBJ2-3	CASSRLTGPGTDTQYF	TGCGCCAGCAGCCGGCTGACCGGGCCGGGCACAGATACGCAGTATTTT
TRBD2	few	TRBV12-3/TRBV12-4	TRBJ2-7	CASSLRMLREGPYEQYF	TGTGCCAGCAGTTTGCGTATGCTGCGGGAGGGCCCCTACGAGCAGTACTTC
TRBD1	once	TRBV12-3/TRBV12-4	TRBJ2-5	CASRPGQGRGPETQYF	TGTGCCAGCAGGCCGGGACAGGGCCGGGGGCCAGAGACCCAGTACTTC
.	.	TRBV11-2	TRBJ2-2	CASSAERGRSGELFF	TGTGCCAGCAGCGCGGAAAGGGGGAGGTCCGGGGAGCTGTTTTTT
.	many	TRBV5-1	TRBJ1-1	CASSFLRGDEAFF	TGCGCCAGCAGCTTCCTAAGGGGGGATGAAGCTTTCTTT
.	.	TRBV28	TRBJ2-3	CASSPPGARTDTQYF	TGTGCCAGCAGTCCCCCCGGGGCGAGGACAGATACGCAGTATTTT
.	.	TRBV5-1	TRBJ1-1	CASSLLGVAFLNTEAFF	TGCGCCAGCAGCTTGTTGGGGGTCGCCTTTTTGAACACTGAAGCTTTCTTT